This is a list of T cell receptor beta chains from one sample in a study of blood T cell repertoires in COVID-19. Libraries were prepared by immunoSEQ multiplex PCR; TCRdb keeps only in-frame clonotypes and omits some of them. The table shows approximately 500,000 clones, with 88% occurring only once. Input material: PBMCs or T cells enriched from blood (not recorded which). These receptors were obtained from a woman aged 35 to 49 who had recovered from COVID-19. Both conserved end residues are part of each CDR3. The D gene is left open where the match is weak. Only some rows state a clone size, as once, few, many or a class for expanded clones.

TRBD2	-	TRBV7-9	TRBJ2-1	CASSPPLGTSGDEQFF	TGTGCCAGCAGCCCCCCCCTTGGGACTAGCGGCGATGAGCAGTTCTTC
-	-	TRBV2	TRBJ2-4	CASSEETVSTGSIQYF	TGTGCCAGCAGTGAAGAAACCGTCTCCACAGGGAGCATTCAGTACTTC
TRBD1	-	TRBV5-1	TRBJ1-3	CASSSEGTGGAYGNTIYF	TGCGCCAGCAGCTCCGAGGGGACAGGGGGCGCTTATGGAAACACCATATATTTT
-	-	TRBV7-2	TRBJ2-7	CASSLSPGAYEQYF	TGTGCCAGCAGCTTATCTCCGGGGGCCTACGAGCAGTACTTC
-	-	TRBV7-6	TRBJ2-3	CASRFKSTSTDTQYF	TGTGCCAGCAGGTTTAAGAGTACTAGCACAGATACGCAGTATTTT
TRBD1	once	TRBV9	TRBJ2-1	CASSVRAGQGWDEQFF	TGTGCCAGCAGCGTTCGTGCGGGACAGGGGTGGGATGAGCAGTTCTTC
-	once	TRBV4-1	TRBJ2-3	CASSLPVPGEDTQYF	TGCGCCAGCAGCCTACCGGTCCCGGGGGAAGATACGCAGTATTTT
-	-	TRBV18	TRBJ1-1	CASSPRPDMNTEAFF	TGTGCCAGCTCACCACGGCCTGACATGAACACTGAAGCTTTCTTT
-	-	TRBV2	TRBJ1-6	CASSGETENSPLHF	TGTGCCAGCAGTGGTGAGACAGAAAATTCACCCCTCCACTTT
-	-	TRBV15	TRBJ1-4	CATSRDPGVGNEKLFF	TGTGCCACCAGCAGAGATCCGGGAGTGGGGAATGAAAAACTGTTTTTT
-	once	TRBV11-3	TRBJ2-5	CASSLGQVPGETQYF	TGTGCCAGCAGCTTAGGCCAGGTCCCTGGAGAGACCCAGTACTTC
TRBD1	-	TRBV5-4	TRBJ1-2	CASSLEGARGYTF	TGTGCCAGCAGCTTGGAGGGGGCGAGGGGCTACACCTTC
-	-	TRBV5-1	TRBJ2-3	CASSFSSSTDTQYF	TGCGCCAGCAGCTTTTCCTCTAGCACAGATACGCAGTATTTT
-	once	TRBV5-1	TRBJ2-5	CASSLDRETQYF	TGCGCCAGCAGCTTGGATCGGGAGACCCAGTACTTC
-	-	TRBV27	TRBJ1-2	CASSFRGEYGYTF	TGTGCCAGCAGTTTCCGGGGGGAGTATGGCTACACCTTC
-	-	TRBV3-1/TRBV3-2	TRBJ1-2	CASSDRNPLYGYTF	TGTGCCAGCAGCGACAGGAATCCTCTCTATGGCTACACCTTC
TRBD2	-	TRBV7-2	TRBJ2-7	CASSLSPTSGYEQYF	TGTGCCAGCAGCTTATCTCCTACTAGCGGATACGAGCAGTACTTC
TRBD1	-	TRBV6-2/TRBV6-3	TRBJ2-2	CASSTGGANTGELFF	TGTGCCAGCAGTACAGGGGGCGCGAACACCGGGGAGCTGTTTTTT
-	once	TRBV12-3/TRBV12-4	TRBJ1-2	CASSLGLAYGYTF	TGTGCCAGCAGTTTAGGCTTGGCCTATGGCTACACCTTC
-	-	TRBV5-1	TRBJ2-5	CASSPNGRGTQYF	TGCGCCAGCAGCCCCAACGGCCGGGGGACCCAGTACTTC
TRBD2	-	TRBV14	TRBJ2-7	CASSPRGARLAKTYEQYF	TGTGCCAGCAGTCCCCGGGGGGCTCGACTAGCGAAAACCTACGAGCAGTACTTC
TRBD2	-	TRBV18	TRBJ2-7	CASSPNGLDSYEQYF	TGTGCCAGCTCACCAAACGGACTAGACTCCTACGAGCAGTACTTC
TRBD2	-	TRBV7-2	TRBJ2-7	CASSLDPSGKQYF	TGTGCCAGCAGCTTAGACCCTAGCGGGAAGCAGTACTTC
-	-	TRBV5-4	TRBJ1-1	CASSVQGENTEAFF	TGTGCCAGCAGTGTACAGGGAGAGAACACTGAAGCTTTCTTT
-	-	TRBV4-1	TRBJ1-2	CASSPGVTNYGYTF	TGCGCCAGCAGCCCAGGGGTAACAAACTATGGCTACACCTTC
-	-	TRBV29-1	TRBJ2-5	CSVEKTSPQETQYF	TGCAGCGTTGAAAAGACTAGTCCCCAAGAGACCCAGTACTTC
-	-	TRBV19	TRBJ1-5	CASSISAGFGNQPQHF	TGTGCCAGTAGTATATCTGCGGGGTTCGGCAATCAGCCCCAGCATTTT
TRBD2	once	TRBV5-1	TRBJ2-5	CASSFLAGGASGETQYF	TGCGCCAGCAGCTTCTTAGCGGGTGGCGCGTCGGGGGAGACCCAGTACTTC
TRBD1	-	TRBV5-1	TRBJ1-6	CASSLGQGRRSPLHF	TGCGCCAGCAGCTTGGGACAGGGCCGCCGTTCACCCCTCCACTTT
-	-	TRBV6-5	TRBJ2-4	CASRDNIGIQYF	TGTGCCAGCAGGGACAACATCGGCATTCAGTACTTC
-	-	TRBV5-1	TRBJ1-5	CASSLGTGSQPQHF	TGCGCCAGCAGCTTGGGAACAGGGAGTCAGCCCCAGCATTTT
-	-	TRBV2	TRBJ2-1	CASRPLPGLPNEQFF	TGTGCCAGCAGGCCGCTTCCGGGACTTCCAAATGAGCAGTTCTTC
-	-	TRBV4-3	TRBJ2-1	CASSQDSPPESQFF	TGCGCCAGCAGCCAAGATTCCCCCCCTGAGTCGCAGTTCTTC
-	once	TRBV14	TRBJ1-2	CASSLGNYGYTF	TGTGCCAGCAGCCTCGGGAACTATGGCTACACCTTC
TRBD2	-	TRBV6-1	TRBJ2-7	CASSESAWEGQYF	TGTGCCAGCAGTGAATCTGCCTGGGAGGGGCAGTACTTC
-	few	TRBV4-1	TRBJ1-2	CASSQTKTFGYTF	TGCGCCAGCAGCCAAACAAAGACATTTGGCTACACCTTC
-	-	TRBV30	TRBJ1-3	CAWSQGTFSGNTIYF	TGTGCCTGGTCCCAGGGGACGTTCTCTGGAAACACCATATATTTT
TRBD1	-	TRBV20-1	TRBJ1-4	CSALTGLKLFF	TGCAGTGCTTTGACAGGGCTAAAACTGTTTTTT
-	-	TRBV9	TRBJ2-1	CASSFSEIYNEQFF	TGTGCCAGCAGTTTTAGCGAGATCTACAATGAGCAGTTCTTC
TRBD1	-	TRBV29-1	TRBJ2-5	CSVALRTGGRETQYF	TGCAGCGTTGCGCTTCGGACAGGGGGGAGAGAGACCCAGTACTTC
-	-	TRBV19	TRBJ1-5	CASSISGWGNQPQHF	TGTGCCAGTAGTATTTCGGGTTGGGGCAATCAGCCCCAGCATTTT
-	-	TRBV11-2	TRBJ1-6	CASSLGGPSSYNSPLHF	TGTGCCAGCAGCTTAGGAGGCCCGAGCTCCTATAATTCACCCCTCCACTTT
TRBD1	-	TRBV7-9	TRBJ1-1	CASSSWDREGNTEAFF	TGTGCCAGCAGCTCCTGGGACAGGGAGGGGAACACTGAAGCTTTCTTT
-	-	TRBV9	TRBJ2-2	CASSLPGAGAGELFF	TGTGCCAGCAGCCTCCCGGGGGCGGGGGCCGGGGAGCTGTTTTTT
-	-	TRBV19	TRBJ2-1	CASIQYNEQFF	TGTGCCAGTATCCAATACAATGAGCAGTTCTTC
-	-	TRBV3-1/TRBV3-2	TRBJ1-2	CASSPLPGINNGYTF	TGTGCCAGCAGCCCACTCCCGGGGATTAACAATGGCTACACCTTC
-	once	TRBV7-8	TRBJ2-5	CASSARQVTRETQYF	TGTGCCAGCAGCGCCCGACAGGTAACGCGCGAGACCCAGTACTTC
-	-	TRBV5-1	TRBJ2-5	CASSSTGTQETQYF	TGCGCCAGCAGCAGCACCGGGACACAAGAGACCCAGTACTTC
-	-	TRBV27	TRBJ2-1	CASRRRVNEQFF	TGTGCCAGCAGAAGGCGGGTCAATGAGCAGTTCTTC
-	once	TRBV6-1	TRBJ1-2	CASSDYSNYGYTF	TGTGCCAGCAGTGATTACAGTAACTATGGCTACACCTTC
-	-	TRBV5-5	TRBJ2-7	CASSLAPTANGQEQYF	TGTGCCAGCAGCTTGGCCCCGACAGCAAACGGGCAAGAGCAGTACTTC
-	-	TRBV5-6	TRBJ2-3	CASSRLLGGGRTDTQYF	TGTGCCAGCAGCCGCTTGTTAGGGGGAGGGAGGACAGATACGCAGTATTTT
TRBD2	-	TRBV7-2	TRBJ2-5	CASSLEGLAGGGETQYF	TGTGCCAGCAGCTTAGAGGGACTAGCGGGAGGAGGAGAGACCCAGTACTTC
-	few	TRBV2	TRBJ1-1	CASSVGDRNAFF	TGTGCCAGCAGTGTCGGAGACAGGAATGCTTTCTTT
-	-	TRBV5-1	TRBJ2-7	CASSLAQGGGNEQYF	TGCGCCAGCAGCTTGGCTCAGGGGGGCGGGAACGAGCAGTACTTC
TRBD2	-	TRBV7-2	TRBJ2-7	CASSYLSGSHEQYF	TGTGCCAGCAGCTACCTTAGCGGGAGCCACGAGCAGTACTTC
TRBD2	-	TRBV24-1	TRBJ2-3	CATSDIAGEGADTQYF	TGTGCCACCAGTGATATAGCGGGAGAAGGAGCAGATACGCAGTATTTT
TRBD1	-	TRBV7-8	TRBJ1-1	CASSLGQGNTEAFF	TGTGCCAGCAGCCTCGGACAGGGGAACACTGAAGCTTTCTTT
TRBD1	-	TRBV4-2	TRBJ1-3	CASSLPTGLRGSGNTIYF	TGTGCCAGCAGCCTCCCGACAGGGTTAAGGGGATCTGGAAACACCATATATTTT